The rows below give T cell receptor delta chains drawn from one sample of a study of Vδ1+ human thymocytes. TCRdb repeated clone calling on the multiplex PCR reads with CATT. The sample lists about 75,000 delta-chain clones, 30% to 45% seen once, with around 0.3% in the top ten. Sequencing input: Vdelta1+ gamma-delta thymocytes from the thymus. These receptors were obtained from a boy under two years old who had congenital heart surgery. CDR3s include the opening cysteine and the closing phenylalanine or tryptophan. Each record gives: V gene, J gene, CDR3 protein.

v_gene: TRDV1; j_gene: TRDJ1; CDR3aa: CALGACLPRGGYAADKLIF
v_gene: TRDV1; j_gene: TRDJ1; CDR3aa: CALGESSTCDKLIF
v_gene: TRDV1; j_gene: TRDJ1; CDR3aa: CALGELETSLLVGDTDKLIF
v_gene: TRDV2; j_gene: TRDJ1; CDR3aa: CACATEGLGDNVLIF
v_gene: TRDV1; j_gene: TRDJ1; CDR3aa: CALGEFISSTERYTDKLIF
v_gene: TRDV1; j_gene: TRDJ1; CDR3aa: CALGEDSYPEGVITGGCLYTDKLIF
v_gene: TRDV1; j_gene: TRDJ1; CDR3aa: CALGVPIRLGDKLIF
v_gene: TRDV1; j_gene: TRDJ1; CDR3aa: CALGDFPKLARKLIF
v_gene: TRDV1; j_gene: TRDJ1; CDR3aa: CALGAHRIPNVVRYWGIPFGAYTDKLIF
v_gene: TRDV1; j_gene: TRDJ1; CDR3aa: CALGEDRRRFLRPEGTDKLIF
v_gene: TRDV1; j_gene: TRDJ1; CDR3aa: CALSCTGGYTDKLIF
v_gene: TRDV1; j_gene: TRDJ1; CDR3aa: CALGELFLGDKETDKLIF